The entry below gives a single T cell receptor (beta chain) sequence along with its context. Its target is unknown. Here immunoSEQ multiplex PCR was the method, and the copy in TCRdb shows in-frame clones only, minus some. The data show about 1,500 clones, 20% to 25% seen once. Per germline, CDR1 SGHNT and CDR2 YENEEA. V shed 5 bases and J 3 bases; nucleotides not matched to a gene: 9. The CDR3 length is 16 residues. This sample was included in a study of T cells in localized non-small cell lung cancer. Findings and limits, study-wide: Adjacent uninvolved lung had the highest clonality, suggesting focused antigen responses. The appearance of a median roughly 61 of the top 100 tumor clones was seen in adjacent lung.

The chain has TRBV11-3 and TRBJ2-7; 11 bases are shared with TRBD2. Sequencing used lung tumor tissue, obtained before any cancer treatment. The receptor was isolated from a man aged 40-75 years with stage III squamous cell lung carcinoma. The CDR3 protein is CASSPGAGTSGYEQYF. In nucleotides, the CDR3 is TGTGCCAGCAGCCCCGGGGCCGGGACTAGCGGCTACGAGCAGTACTTC.